This TCR beta chain was obtained from a study of T cell responses to AZD1222 COVID-19 vaccine (dated by TCRdb to about 2021). Regarding the complete study: AZD1222 recipients given second doses at about 4 weeks or at about 12 weeks were pooled, since spike-specific TCR depth and breadth were not found to differ between the two schedules. A total of 233 trial participants underwent TCR sequencing, of whom 207 had received two doses of AZD1222 and roughly 26 had received two doses of the MenACWY control vaccine. Trial participants were enrolled by age into 18-55, 56-69 and 70-plus year subgroups, with roughly 160, 29 and 62 TCR-sequenced participants respectively.

The sample's time point label, decoded: baseline before first vaccination. Vaccinee samples came from UK trials COV001 and COV002, including a single-blind randomized controlled phase 2/3 trial of AZD1222 (ChAdOx1 nCoV-19) in healthy adults. Trial participant PBMC samples were collected at day 0 and day 28 after the second dose for TCRbeta chain sequencing. The CDR3 regions of human TCRbeta chains were analyzed by immunosequencing. Concerning the study's data processing: Repertoire TCRs were checked for matches against a reference library of SARS-CoV-2-specific TCRs that had been generated using the MIRA antigen-specificity platform. Breadth meant the fraction of unique TCRs that were SARS-CoV-2-associated, whereas depth meant the fraction of total T cells that were SARS-CoV-2-associated. Each spike-specific TCR was assigned to its reactive spike region and to a CD4 or CD8 class using the MIRA data. Log10-transformed breadth and depth values were compared by one-way ANOVA with Sidak's multiple comparisons tests. TCRdb carries this immuneACCESS record with in-frame sequences only. Its versions omit some clonotypes, under half of them owing to an unresolved V gene in the studies checked, with the rest unexplained. V and J calls and clone size are as listed in that table; D and trimming were resolved from the DNA. The sample table lists under 110,000 clones, roughly 90% of them with a count of one. Approximately 5.4% of the sample comes from the top ten.

In regard to this clone: Its antigen has not been determined. No base quality information exists; no much larger clone differs at one position.

General findings and caveats noted by the study authors: Because no samples from the day 14 peak response were available, repertoires could be characterized only after the peak T cell response. Epitopes outside the regions mutated in the B.1.351 and B.1.1.7 variants were reportedly recognized by nearly half of the unique spike-specific TCRs. In the small 56-69-year group, the increase in depth fell short of significance, most likely because of low power. Participants were mostly white British, with more females than males. The authors suggested clonal diversity may have been underestimated. Spike-specific TCR breadth and depth rose significantly after two AZD1222 doses compared with day 0 and with MenACWY recipients. Conclusions about previously exposed vaccinees are limited because only six or seven AZD1222 recipients were SARS-CoV-2 seropositive at baseline. The whole spike protein was spanned by vaccine-associated CD4 TCRs, and dominant responses were seen in regions 160-218 and 743-854.

Via the germline V gene, CDR1 is SNHLY and CDR2 FYNNEI. Taken from cysteine to phenylalanine, the CDR3 has 15 residues. The sequence is cut down to CDR3 DNA, 45 bases in frame from base 1. Clipping removes 6 bases from V and 0 bases from J, with 5 as the unmatched junction base count. The V gene is TRBV2 and the J gene is TRBJ2-3; the junction holds 8 bases that match TRBD1. This TCR was sampled from an adult in good health. Sequenced here: peripheral blood, sampled on day 0 of AZD1222 vaccination. The CDR3 protein sequence reads: CASRDGTGSTDTQYF. The nucleotide sequence reads TGTGCCAGCAGAGACGGGACAGGCAGCACAGATACGCAGTATTTT.